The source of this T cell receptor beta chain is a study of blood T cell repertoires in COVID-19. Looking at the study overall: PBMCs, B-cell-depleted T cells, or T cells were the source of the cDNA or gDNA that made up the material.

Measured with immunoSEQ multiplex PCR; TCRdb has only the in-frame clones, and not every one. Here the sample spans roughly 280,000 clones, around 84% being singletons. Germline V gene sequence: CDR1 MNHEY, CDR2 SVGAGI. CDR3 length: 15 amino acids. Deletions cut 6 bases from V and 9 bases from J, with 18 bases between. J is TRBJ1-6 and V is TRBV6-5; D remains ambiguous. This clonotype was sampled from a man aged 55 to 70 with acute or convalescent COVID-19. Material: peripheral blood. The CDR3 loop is CASRSTTSRISPLHF. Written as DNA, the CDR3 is TGTGCCAGCAGAAGTACGACAAGCCGCATTTCACCCCTCCACTTT.